A single sample is the source of the 16 T cell receptor beta chains below, sequenced in a study of cytomegalovirus exposure and HLA in healthy donors. PCR amplification relied on 60 Vbeta primers (plus 13 Jbeta primers). The data were produced by immunoSEQ multiplex PCR, yet TCRdb's version contains in-frame clones alone and is incomplete. Counted here are 130,000 to 150,000 clones, approximately 81% occurring once; the ten biggest clones make up about 4.3%. Sequencing was done on a sample of PBMCs. The receptors originated from a woman in her thirties or forties in good health and CMV-seropositive.

V usage is TRBV7-3 and J usage is TRBJ2-5; D may be TRBD2 (5 bases). The germline V and J ends were trimmed by 7 bases and 1 base, with 7 bases remaining between them. This CDR3 region has 12 residues. Germline V gives CDR1 SGHTA, CDR2 FQGTGA. CDR3 DNA: TGTGCCAGCACGGACTCCCAAGAGACCCAGTACTTC. It yields the protein CASTDSQETQYF.

The chain couples TRBV6-6 to TRBJ2-2; TRBD1 agrees at 11 bases. CDR3 length: 15 residues. Germline CDR1 and CDR2: MNHNY and SVGAGI (reference sequence). J gave up 4 bases and V 4 bases, and 2 bases lay outside the gene matches. CDR3 amino acids: CASSSGTGGTGELFF. Written as DNA, the CDR3 is TGTGCCAGCAGTTCCGGGACAGGGGGCACCGGGGAGCTGTTTTTT.

The chain has TRBV7-2 and TRBJ2-2, with D possibly matching TRBD1 (5 bases). The germline V gene has CDR1 SGHTA and CDR2 FQGNSA. V shed 7 bases and J shed 1 base, with 13 bases lying between them. The CDR3 consists of 15 residues. The CDR3: CASTTDRQNTGELFF. CDR3 sequence (DNA): TGTGCCAGCACTACTGACAGACAGAACACCGGGGAGCTGTTTTTT.

V gene TRBV12-5 combines with J gene TRBJ1-1; a possible D gene is TRBD1 (6 bases). Germline lookup yields CDR1 LGHNT and CDR2 FRNRAP. This CDR3 region has 13 residues. Trimming stripped 6 bases from V and 5 bases from J, with 13 bases between. Here the CDR3 DNA reads TGTGCTAGTGGATGGGGGGGGCTGACTGAAGCTTTCTTT. This translates into CASGWGGLTEAFF.

The sample holds one count of this clone. The V gene is TRBV30, the J gene TRBJ2-4, with 10 bases that match TRBD1. J gave up 7 bases and V 1 base, and 4 bases lay outside the gene matches. Germline assignment: CDR1 GTSNPN and CDR2 SVGIG (reference sequence). The length of the CDR3 is 14 residues. CDR3 nucleotide sequence: TGTGCCTGGAGTGGACAGGGGGCTTGGAACATTCAGTACTTC. It is translated as CAWSGQGAWNIQYF.

The chain links TRBV6-5 to TRBJ2-7; D is perhaps TRBD1 (6 bases). This CDR3 spans 14 amino acids. Per germline, CDR1 MNHEY and CDR2 SVGAGI. V lost 4 bases to trimming and J lost 2 bases, with 12 bases between them. The CDR3 protein is CASSLGHGPYEQYF. Written as DNA, the CDR3 is TGTGCCAGCAGTTTGGGACACGGTCCCTACGAGCAGTACTTC.

V gene TRBV5-3 combines with J gene TRBJ1-5; 7 bases map to TRBD1. TRBV5-3 is an ORF for which the function is uncertain. The CDR3 runs 17 residues. The ends lost 0 bases at V and 2 bases at J; junction bases unmatched: 8. CDR3 sequence: CARSLVIDREGNQPQHF. CDR3 in DNA: TGTGCCAGAAGCTTGGTCATAGACAGGGAAGGCAATCAGCCCCAGCATTTT.

J is TRBJ1-1 and V is TRBV15; unclear D gene. Trimming stripped 9 bases from V and 3 bases from J, with 17 bases between. The germline V gene has CDR1 LNHNV and CDR2 YYDKDF (reference sequence). The CDR3 is made up of 14 amino acids. The DNA for the CDR3 is TGTGCCACGACCTCCTCCAGCGAGGACACTGAAGCTTTCTTT. This gives the protein CATTSSSEDTEAFF.

The chain employs TRBV19 and TRBJ1-1, with a possible D match to TRBD1 (5 bases). Germline loops: CDR1 LNHDA, CDR2 SQIVND (reference sequence). Between the trimmed V and J ends, which lost 3 bases and 1 base, there was a span of 9 bases. CDR3 length: 14 amino acids. CDR3: CASSIRGGNTEAFF. Written as DNA, the CDR3 is TGTGCCAGTAGTATCCGGGGGGGGAACACTGAAGCTTTCTTT.

The chain is built from TRBV2 and TRBJ1-5, with 7 nucleotides matching TRBD1. Germline V gene data show CDR1 as SNHLY and CDR2 as FYNNEI. Trimming at V came to 6 bases and at J to 6 bases, leaving 11 bases not matched to a gene. The CDR3 runs 15 residues. DNA for the CDR3: TGTGCCAGCAGCCCAGGGGAAGGGGGCGGTCAGCCCCAGCATTTT. Residues: CASSPGEGGGQPQHF.

The chain employs TRBV27 and TRBJ2-7, with 7 bases lining up with TRBD1. This CDR3 comprises 15 residues. Germline V gene data show CDR1 as MNHEY and CDR2 as SMNVEV (reference sequence). The V gene end was trimmed by 6 bases and the J gene end by 5 bases; junction bases not matched to a gene: 13. CDR3 in DNA: TGTGCCAGCAGATTAGACAGGGTCAGTTCCCACGAGCAGTACTTC. Amino acids: CASRLDRVSSHEQYF.

The CDR3 here is CASSLRGGGFTDTQYF. DNA of the CDR3: TGTGCCAGCAGTTTAAGGGGGGGAGGATTCACAGATACGCAGTATTTT. The rearrangement links TRBV28 to TRBJ2-3, with D perhaps TRBD2 (7 bases). The germline gives CDR1 MDHEN, CDR2 SYDVKM. The V and J ends lost 2 bases and 2 bases respectively, with 14 bases between them. This CDR3 has 16 amino acids.

The V gene is TRBV5-1, the J gene TRBJ2-5; D is ambiguous. This CDR3 is built from 13 residues. In germline, CDR1 is SGHRS, CDR2 YFSETQ. Trimming stripped 0 bases from V and 5 bases from J, with 8 bases between. The CDR3 sequence is CASSLDTRETQYF. The DNA for the CDR3 is TGCGCCAGCAGCTTGGATACCAGGGAGACCCAGTACTTC.

This chain uses TRBV19 with TRBJ2-6; D gene unclear. CDR1 is LNHDA, CDR2 SQIVND, per germline (reference sequence). Deletions cut 1 base from V and 4 bases from J, with 11 bases between. The CDR3 consists of 16 residues. This CDR3 is CASSIGQPSGANVLTF. In DNA, the CDR3 is TGTGCCAGTAGTATAGGACAACCTTCCGGGGCCAACGTCCTGACTTTC.

This chain connects TRBV18 to TRBJ1-3, with no clear D. The CDR3 is made up of 14 amino acids. V lost 3 bases and J 4 bases, leaving 10 bases between the germline ends. The germline CDR1 and CDR2 sequences are KGHSH and LQKENI. The CDR3 coding sequence is TGTGCCAGCTCACCCCGGAGGGCGGGAAACACCATATATTTT. As protein: CASSPRRAGNTIYF.

The V call is TRBV14, the J call TRBJ2-7, with 8 bases fitting TRBD2. This CDR3 is built from 16 residues. J lost 5 bases, V lost 0 bases, and 9 bases had no gene match. Germline lookup yields CDR1 SGHDN and CDR2 FVKESK. CDR3 nucleotide sequence: TGTGCCAGCAGCCAAGACGGGGGGGATCCAGCAAACGAGCAGTACTTC. It is translated as CASSQDGGDPANEQYF.